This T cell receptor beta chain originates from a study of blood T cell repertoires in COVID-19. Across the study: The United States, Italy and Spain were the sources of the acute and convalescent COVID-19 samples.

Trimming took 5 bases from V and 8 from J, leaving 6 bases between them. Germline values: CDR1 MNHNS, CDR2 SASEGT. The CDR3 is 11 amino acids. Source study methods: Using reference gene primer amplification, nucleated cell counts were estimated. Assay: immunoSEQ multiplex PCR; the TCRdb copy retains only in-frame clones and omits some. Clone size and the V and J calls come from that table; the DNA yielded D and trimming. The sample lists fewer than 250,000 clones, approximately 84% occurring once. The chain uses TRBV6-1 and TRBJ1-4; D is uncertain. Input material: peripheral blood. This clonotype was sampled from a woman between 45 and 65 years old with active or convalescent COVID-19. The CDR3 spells CASSYAEKLFF. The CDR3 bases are TGTGCCAGCAGTTATGCGGAAAAACTGTTTTTT.